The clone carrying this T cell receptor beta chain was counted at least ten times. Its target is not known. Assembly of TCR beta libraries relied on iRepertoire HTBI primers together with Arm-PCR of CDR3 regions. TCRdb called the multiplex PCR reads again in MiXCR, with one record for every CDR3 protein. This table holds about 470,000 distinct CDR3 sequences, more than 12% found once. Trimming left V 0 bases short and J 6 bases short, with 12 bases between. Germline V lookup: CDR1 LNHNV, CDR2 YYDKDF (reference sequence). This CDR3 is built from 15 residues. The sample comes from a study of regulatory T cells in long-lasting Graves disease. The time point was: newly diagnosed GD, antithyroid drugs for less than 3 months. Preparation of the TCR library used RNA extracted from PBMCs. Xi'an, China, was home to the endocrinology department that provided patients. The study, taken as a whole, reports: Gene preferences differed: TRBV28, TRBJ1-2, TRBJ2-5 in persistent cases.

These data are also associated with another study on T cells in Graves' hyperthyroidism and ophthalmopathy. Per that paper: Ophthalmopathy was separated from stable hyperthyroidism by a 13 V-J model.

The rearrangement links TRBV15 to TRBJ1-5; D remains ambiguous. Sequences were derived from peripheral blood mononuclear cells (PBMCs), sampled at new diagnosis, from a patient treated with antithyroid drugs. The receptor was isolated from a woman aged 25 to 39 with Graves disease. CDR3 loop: CATSRDRASGQPQHF. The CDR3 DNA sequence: TGTGCCACCAGCAGAGATCGCGCGTCGGGTCAGCCCCAGCATTTT.